Each of the 18 T cell receptor beta chains below was sequenced from the same sample in a study of control samples from healthy donors and cancer patients. Sequencing used immunoSEQ multiplex PCR; TCRdb keeps in-frame clones, though not all of them. The sample contains some 130,000 clones, 85% to 95% of which appear only once. Sequences were obtained from PBMCs. The receptors were sampled from a man aged 50 to 60 with head and neck cancer.

In DNA, the CDR3 is TGTGCCAGCAGCCAAGCTGGGGGCTATGGCTACACCTTC. Residues: CASSQAGGYGYTF. The chain joins TRBV3-1 (or the pseudogene TRBV3-2) to TRBJ1-2, with a possible D match to TRBD1 (5 bases). CDR1 is LGHDT, CDR2 YNNKEL, per germline (reference sequence). Trimming took 1 base from V and 4 from J, leaving 7 bases between them. This CDR3 is 13 amino acids long.

The chain carries TRBV19 and TRBJ1-4; D is perhaps TRBD1 (5 bases). Germline-derived CDR1 and CDR2 are LNHDA and SQIVND (reference sequence). V was cut by 6 bases and J by 6 bases, with 17 bases left in between. CDR3 length: 15 amino acids. This chain's CDR3 is CASSSQAGRDEKLFF. For the CDR3, the DNA is TGTGCCAGTAGCTCGCAGGCAGGGCGGGATGAAAAACTGTTTTTT.

This CDR3 is CASSFITSTEAFF. DNA for the CDR3: TGTGCCAGCAGCTTTATCACCAGCACTGAAGCTTTCTTT. This chain links TRBV7-2 with TRBJ1-1; D is uncertain. Germline CDR1 and CDR2: SGHTA and FQGNSA. V shed 3 bases and J shed 4 bases, with 9 bases lying between them. CDR3 length equals 13 residues.

This chain links TRBV27 with TRBJ1-1; 7 bases are shared with TRBD1. The trim removed 7 bases at V and 6 bases at J, leaving 8 bases unmatched. The CDR3 covers 13 residues. The V gene's germline CDR1 is MNHEY and CDR2 SMNVEV (reference sequence). The CDR3 loop is CASIARGRSEAFF. In nucleotides, the CDR3 is TGTGCCAGCATCGCAAGGGGGCGGTCTGAAGCTTTCTTT.

This chain links TRBV6-2 or TRBV6-3 with TRBJ1-5; no firm D call. V lost 5 bases to trimming and J lost 5 bases, with 10 bases between them. CDR1 MNHEY and CDR2 SVGEGT come from the germline V gene. This CDR3 has 13 residues. CDR3 DNA sequence: TGTGCCAGCAGTCCCTCCCCTTATCAGCCCCAGCATTTT. Its translation: CASSPSPYQPQHF.

The chain couples TRBV19 to TRBJ2-2; the D gene is possibly TRBD1 (5 bases). V was shortened by 4 bases and J by 7 bases, with 10 bases between the two germline ends. The CDR3 contains 13 residues. The germline CDR1 and CDR2 sequences are LNHDA and SQIVND (reference sequence). CDR3 coding DNA: TGTGCCAGTAGTAGACAGCAACTCGGGGAGCTGTTTTTT. As protein: CASSRQQLGELFF.

This clone was seen once. The rearrangement uses TRBV12-3 or TRBV12-4 and TRBJ2-2; D is uncertain. This CDR3 has 12 residues. The V and J ends lost 7 bases and 4 bases respectively, with 7 bases between them. The CDR3 spells CASTTVTGELFF. As DNA, the CDR3 is TGTGCCAGCACCACGGTCACCGGGGAGCTGTTTTTT.

The chain joins TRBV3-1 (or the pseudogene TRBV3-2) to TRBJ2-3, with D hard to call. Germline CDR1 LGHDT, CDR2 YNNKEL (reference sequence). Trimming stripped 8 bases from V and 1 base from J, with 7 bases between. CDR3 length equals 12 residues. In DNA form, the CDR3 reads TGTGCCAGCGGTCGCGGCACAGATACGCAGTATTTT. Translation: CASGRGTDTQYF.

This clone was seen a handful of times. The V and J genes are TRBV11-3 and TRBJ2-2; 10 bases map to TRBD2. Germline lookup yields CDR1 SGHNT and CDR2 YENEEA. V shed 0 bases and J 7 bases; nucleotides not matched to a gene: 2. The CDR3 contains 15 residues. CDR3 DNA: TGTGCCAGCAGCTTAGAAGCGGGGGGGTGCGGGGAGCTGTTTTTT. This sequence encodes CASSLEAGGCGELFF.

The chain joins TRBV21-1 to TRBJ2-1; TRBD2, the D gene given by the table, was not confirmed from the DNA. TRBV21-1 corresponds to a pseudogene. There are 15 residues in the CDR3. The CDR3: CASSNGGASYNEQFF. The CDR3 DNA sequence: TGTGCCAGCAGCAATGGGGGGGCTTCCTACAATGAGCAGTTCTTC.

The chain is built from TRBV11-2 and TRBJ1-2; maybe TRBD1 (5 bases). The length of the CDR3 is 15 residues. Trimming cost V 5 bases and J 8 bases, with 21 bases left between them. The germline gives CDR1 SGHAT, CDR2 FQNNGV. The CDR3 nucleotides read TGTGCCAGCAGCCCCTCCTTTTGGGCAGGGCAAGGCTACACCTTC. Translating gives CASSPSFWAGQGYTF.

This chain connects TRBV20-1 to TRBJ1-2; no clear D gene. Germline CDR1 is DFQATT and CDR2 is SNEGSKA (reference sequence). With 3 bases removed from V and 0 bases from J, the gap between germline ends came to 8 bases. This CDR3 is 13 amino acids long. The CDR3 sequence: CSASALTNYGYTF. The CDR3 DNA sequence: TGCAGTGCTAGTGCACTTACTAACTATGGCTACACCTTC.

The chain is built from TRBV5-6 and TRBJ2-5; TRBD2 agrees at 7 bases. The CDR3 loop spans 13 amino acids. Trimming at V came to 2 bases and at J to 5 bases, leaving 3 bases not matched to a gene. Germline V gene lookup returns CDR1 SGHDT and CDR2 YYEEEE. CDR3 DNA: TGTGCCAGCAGCTTAGGGGAGGGCGAGACCCAGTACTTC. It yields the protein CASSLGEGETQYF. Full variable domain (remainder filled in from reference TRBV5-6 and TRBJ2-5): DAGVTQSPTHLIKTRGQQVTLRCSPKSGHDTVSWYQQALGQGPQFIFQYYEEEERQRGNFPDRFSGHQFPNYSSELNVNALLLGDSALYLCASSLGEGETQYFGPGTRLLVL.

In its sample, this clone ranks as medium-sized. The J gene is TRBJ2-5, the V gene TRBV10-3, with 7 bases that match TRBD2. The CDR3 totals 15 residues. Losses at the gene ends were 3 bases for V and 5 bases for J; bases not matched to a gene: 9. Germline V gene data show CDR1 as ENHRY and CDR2 as SYGVKD. The CDR3 protein is CAISEEGRESETQYF. For the CDR3, the DNA is TGTGCCATCAGTGAAGAGGGGAGGGAGAGCGAGACCCAGTACTTC.

The chain couples TRBV29-1 to TRBJ1-2; no definite D call. Trimming shortened V by 8 bases and J by 5 bases, and 21 bases separated the two germline ends. Looked up from germline, CDR1 is SQVTM and CDR2 is ANQGSEA. This CDR3 has 14 amino acids. This chain's CDR3 is CSTDGSGLGYGYTF. In DNA form, the CDR3 reads TGCAGCACCGACGGTTCTGGGTTGGGTTATGGCTACACCTTC.

CDR3 residues: CASSPKGYGELFF. CDR3 sequence (DNA): TGTGCCAGCAGCCCGAAGGGGTACGGGGAGCTGTTTTTT. The chain couples TRBV7-7 to TRBJ2-2; maybe TRBD1 (5 bases). CDR3 size: 13 residues. Trimming stripped 5 bases from V and 7 bases from J, with 11 bases between. Germline-derived CDR1 and CDR2 are SSHAT and FNYEAQ (reference sequence).

This clone has just a few counts. This chain uses TRBV19 with TRBJ1-5, with TRBD1 identical over 8 bases. The CDR3 runs 16 residues. Germline CDR1 LNHDA, CDR2 SQIVND (reference sequence). V shed 5 bases and J 2 bases; nucleotides not matched to a gene: 8. The DNA of the CDR3 is TGTGCCAGTAGTTCGGACAGGGCTAAGGGCAATCAGCCCCAGCATTTT. This translates into CASSSDRAKGNQPQHF.

The sample holds one count of this clone. The chain carries TRBV29-1 and TRBJ1-1; D ambiguous. Germline CDR1 and CDR2: SQVTM and ANQGSEA. The CDR3 runs 12 residues. Trimming pared 7 bases from V and 0 bases from J, leaving 9 bases between. The CDR3 spells CSATRLNTEAFF. The CDR3 region has the DNA TGCAGCGCGACACGTCTGAACACTGAAGCTTTCTTT.